This T cell receptor (beta chain) was retrieved from a study of PD-1 blockade in classical Hodgkin lymphoma. Brentuximab vedotin exposure varied among the patients, all of whom had relapsed after autologous stem cell transplantation. The table came from immunoSEQ multiplex PCR; TCRdb's copy has only in-frame clones and leaves some out. Of about 14,000 clones listed, more than 75% are singletons. The source of this sequence is a human donor with classical Hodgkin lymphoma. Here the sequenced sample was peripheral blood mononuclear cells (PBMCs), taken at baseline.

CDR3 region: CASSLFPGLAGPGELFF. The CDR3 DNA reads as TGTGCCAGCAGCTTATTCCCGGGGCTAGCGGGTCCCGGGGAGCTGTTTTTT. V usage is TRBV11-2 and J usage is TRBJ2-2, with TRBD2 identical over 8 bases. This CDR3 is 17 amino acids long. The ends lost 2 bases at V and 6 bases at J; junction bases unmatched: 11. Looked up from germline, CDR1 is SGHAT and CDR2 is FQNNGV.